This section outlines one T cell receptor (beta chain) sequence together with its context. What antigen it recognizes has not been identified. Base qualities were left out, and no much larger clone turns up one base away. The cohort consisted of some 670 healthy bone marrow donors. Cohort members were all nominally healthy when sampled, although unrecorded immune exposures were likely present. The donor was CMV seronegative and belonged to the group of 352 seronegative cohort members. A peripheral blood sample was provided by each donor, and peripheral blood mononuclear cells were used for TCR beta sequencing. Genomic DNA extraction from the blood cell samples was performed with the Qiagen DNeasy Blood Extraction Kit. This record belongs to a study of cytomegalovirus exposure and HLA in healthy donors (dated by TCRdb to 2017 to 2019). Background on the whole study: An earlier analysis of 587 of the donors reported roughly 300 Gb of sequence data and 117 million unique TCR beta sequences obtained from approximately 180 million T cells. The study used immunosequencing to profile the T cell repertoires of several hundred subjects and linked those repertoires to cytomegalovirus serostatus. All discovery cohort repertoires had been generated on a single sequencing platform. Donor age, sex, ethnicity and CMV serostatus were collected together with the repertoire data. A later analysis re-analyzed previously published TCR beta repertoires from approximately 700 donors and added high-resolution HLA genotyping to study TCR occurrence patterns. On average, around 230,000 unique TCR beta nucleotide sequences were sequenced per donor among some 420 genotyped donors of the cohort, with roughly 18% of those sequences being non-productive. HLA typing included class I and class II loci at four-digit resolution. A later genetic analysis used genome-wide SNP genotypes for about three fifths of the 666 donors, treating that subset as a discovery cohort. An earlier analysis of nearly 600 of the donors applied high-throughput TCR beta sequencing to assess whether each TCR beta V gene segment acted as functional or pseudogenic. Besides the first cohort of 550 to 750 subjects, a separate validation cohort made up of 95 to 150 different subjects was used. Among the approximately 430 genotyped donors, approximately 76% belonged to the genetic ancestry cluster associated with self-reported Caucasian donors. Typing coverage varied by locus: roughly 629-640 donors for A, B, C, DRB1 and DQB1; more than 500 for DQA1; more than 600 for DPA1; approximately 470 for DPB1. The study aimed to test whether cataloging public T cell receptors could reveal signatures of past pathogen exposure. In the later analysis, no new phenotypic data were used to find candidate immune exposures; instead, reliance was placed on TCR beta sequences and their occurrence across donors. High-throughput TCR immunosequencing, statistical association of individual TCRs with disease status, and machine learning were combined to predict cytomegalovirus infection status. A few DR-DQ haplotypes were treated as single units for association and clustering because of strong linkage in the cohort. An early release covering roughly 580 HLA-typed donors comprised about 320 gigabases of sequencing data and some 79 million unique TCR sequences. Results and caveats for the whole study, not just this receptor: Because the 87-base-pair reads could not distinguish some IMGT-functional V segments, including TRBV6-2 and TRBV6-3, those segments were excluded. In vitro tests confirmed that three of the cytomegalovirus-associated TCR beta chains recognize cytomegalovirus antigens. Correlated functional status among segregating V segments might be attributable to linkage disequilibrium, but an unknown experimental factor could not be ruled out. Cytomegalovirus status was reported to be diagnosed by the classifier with high specificity and sensitivity in both the original and validation cohorts. At a false discovery rate of 0.05, a later analysis linked under 20,000 TCR beta sequences to specific HLA alleles. The study gave a list of 150 to 200 TCR beta chains associated with cytomegalovirus. Because some donors lacked HLA typing at each locus, the association tests relied only on the typed subset. For the cohort, immune exposure information was limited to CMV serostatus. A later analysis found that HLA-associated TCR beta chains were more clonally expanded and had lower generation probabilities than equally common non-associated chains. According to the authors, the approach could potentially be generalized to other disease states and immunological phenotypes. The presence/absence analyses assumed that sequencing depth was roughly uniform across donors, and that assumption may not be true. In a later analysis, TCR association rates were found to vary across HLA loci, with the most associated TCRs seen for DRB1 alleles and the fewest for HLA-C alleles. This cohort had only TCR beta chains sequenced, and the lack of alpha or paired-chain data limited which features could be detected. A cluster of highly shared sequence variants was judged likely to be a technical artifact of the sequencing pipeline. According to a later analysis, parvovirus B19, influenza, CMV and Epstein-Barr virus appeared linked to several top co-occurrence clusters. A further reported finding was that TCR beta sequences accurately predicted the HLA-A and HLA-B alleles for most subjects in the first cohort. According to a later analysis, most CMV-associated TCR beta chains appeared to be HLA-restricted, and the HLA associations seemed to be driven largely by CMV exposure. When HLA alleles, especially DR and DQ, strongly co-occurred, TCR associations were difficult to assign to individual alleles. A later genetic analysis associated a missense DCLRE1C variant with V-gene and J-gene trimming of TCR beta chains, and an independent cohort replicated the association. In a later genetic analysis, fewer N-insertions in productive TCRs were reported among donors in an Asian-associated ancestry cluster than the roughly 640-donor mean. An earlier analysis of approximately 600 of the donors showed that most TCR beta V segments appeared in productive rearrangements either about 87% or about 30% of the time, which broadly matched IMGT annotations. Because counts were too low, 15 to 20 rarely observed V segments, including chromosome 9 orphons, were excluded from the earlier analysis of under 650 of the donors. Most TCR sequences were observed very rarely across donors, whereas some public TCRs were present in many individuals.

Counted from cysteine to phenylalanine, this CDR3 has 16 amino acids. Only the CDR3 region is kept as DNA, spanning 48 bases read in frame from base 1. For this chain, trimming is 2 bases at the V end and 12 bases at the J end, and the number of junction bases without a gene match is 12. The germline V gene specifies SGHTA as CDR1 and FQGTGA as CDR2. Receptors were amplified or captured by the immunoSEQ multiplex PCR assay. For the multiplex PCR, a mixture combining 60 forward primers for TCR Vbeta segments and 13 reverse primers for TCR Jbeta segments was used. Amplification of the CDR3 region of rearranged TCR beta genes was performed with a multiplex PCR assay on genomic DNA. The amplified TCR beta libraries were sequenced on the Illumina HiSeq System as 87-base-pair reads. The paper's data handling went like this. A later analysis tallied approximately 87 million unique TCR beta chains across the approximately 670 repertoires, and around 12 million of those chains were shared by two or more donors. Raw reads were error-corrected and collapsed into unique sequences by a nearest-neighbor algorithm in which closely related sequences were merged to remove PCR and sequencing errors. V, D and J gene segments were assigned by aligning CDR3 sequences to IMGT reference sequences. For a sequence to be retained, at least a six-nucleotide match to both a V gene segment and a J gene segment was required. Rearrangements were called productive when the CDR3 lacked stop codons and stayed in frame with V and J; all others were non-productive. CDR3 was defined according to IMGT convention as the region running from the second conserved V-encoded cysteine to the conserved J-encoded phenylalanine. The earlier analysis of 587 of the donors excluded sequences that lacked an unambiguous match to a single V gene segment. An earlier analysis of around 600 of the donors classified V segments as functional when productive rearrangements were above 56.7% and as segregating when the standard deviation between donors was above 5%. To diagnose cytomegalovirus status from the catalog of TCR beta chain sequences, a statistical classification framework was built. In a later analysis, V and J genes were assigned by comparing TCR nucleotide sequences against IMGT/GENE-DB human TR gene sequences. A later analysis assigned CDR3 sequences and most-parsimonious VDJ recombination scenarios with the TCRdist pipeline. In a later analysis, each TCR beta chain was defined by its CDR3 amino acid sequence together with its V-gene family, and reads lacking a unique V-gene family were excluded. In a later analysis, 450 to 600 highly shared, low-generation-probability nucleotide sequences were removed to address suspected cross-contamination and a sequencing artifact. A later analysis calculated a clonal expansion index for each public chain from normalized within-repertoire ranks of inferred template counts. Generation probabilities in a later analysis came from a VDJ recombination model fitted to out-of-frame rearrangements, and those results were checked against IGoR. A later analysis scored TCR-TCR, TCR-HLA and TCR-CMV co-occurrence with hypergeometric tests, applying a repertoire-size bias correction to TCR pairs. False discovery rates were estimated in a later analysis by permuting HLA or CMV assignments 20 times. In a later analysis, co-occurring TCRs were grouped with DBSCAN, and TCRdist sequence similarity was added when clustering was performed within HLA-allele-positive subsets. Repertoires with fewer than 30,000 or more than 120,000 public chains were left out of co-occurrence clustering, as were a handful of repertoires with anomalous nucleotide sharing. Entries here come from immuneACCESS through TCRdb and include only in-frame sequences with V and J called. Some clones fail to appear in such tables; in the studies checked, an unresolved V gene covers under half of the shortfall, and the cause of the remainder is unknown. V and J calls and clone size are as listed in that table; D and trimming were resolved from the DNA. In this sample the table shows 99,000 or so clones, more than 80% of which occur a single time. The ten largest clones add up to roughly 6.1% of the sample.

The TCR sequence derives from a man between 18 and 29 years old in good health and CMV-seronegative. The sample taken for sequencing was PBMCs. The V and J segments used are TRBV7-3 and TRBJ2-1, with 11 central nucleotides matching TRBD2. At the DNA level, the sequence is TGTGCCAGCAGCTTAGTTGGGACTAGCGGAGTTCGAGGGCAGTTCTTC. Protein translation: CASSLVGTSGVRGQFF.